Presented here are 25 T cell receptor beta chains from one specimen sequenced in a study of Ad26.COV2.S vaccination and SARS-CoV-2 variants. Treatment reported: over 15 received Ad26.COV2.S at low or high dose, single or two shots; about 5 received placebo; per-sample allocation not given. Specimen acquisition occurred on day 63 following the initial vaccine or placebo injection. The method was immunoSEQ multiplex PCR; TCRdb's version includes in-frame clones alone and lacks a portion of them. The data contain about 260,000 clones, around nine tenths of them singletons. The material was peripheral blood, obtained in a trial of Ad26.COV2.S vaccine versus placebo. The receptors shown here come from a person aged 18 to 65 who received the Ad26.COV2.S COVID-19 vaccine or a placebo.

This chain connects TRBV4-3 to TRBJ2-1; 7 bases are a match to TRBD2. From germline, CDR1 is LGHNA and CDR2 YSLEER. With 0 bases clipped from V and 4 bases from J, the junction kept 15 bases outside the gene matches. The CDR3 covers 19 residues. The CDR3 region is CASSQDLGGRLPGYNEQFF. CDR3 DNA: TGCGCCAGCAGCCAAGATCTGGGCGGGAGACTCCCGGGGTACAATGAGCAGTTCTTC.

V and J are TRBV2 and TRBJ2-3, with D perhaps TRBD1 (5 bases). In germline, CDR1 is SNHLY, CDR2 FYNNEI. The V and J ends lost 6 bases and 3 bases respectively, with 16 bases between them. The CDR3 has 15 residues. Here the CDR3 reads CASRRRGRDTDTQYF. The CDR3 DNA reads as TGTGCCAGCAGGCGTAGAGGCAGGGATACAGATACGCAGTATTTT.

The J gene is TRBJ1-4, the V gene TRBV30; no clear D gene. Trimming shortened V by 2 bases and J by 1 base, and 5 bases separated the two germline ends. Germline CDR1 and CDR2: GTSNPN and SVGIG (reference sequence). This CDR3 contains 13 residues. CDR3: CAWSPRTNEKLFF. CDR3 nucleotide sequence: TGTGCCTGGAGTCCGCGAACTAATGAAAAACTGTTTTTT.

V gene TRBV7-2 combines with J gene TRBJ1-5; D unresolved. Trimming pared 3 bases from V and 0 bases from J, leaving 9 bases between. The CDR3 has 15 amino acids. CDR1 and CDR2 (germline): SGHTA, FQGNSA. Here the CDR3 reads CASSLEANSNQPQHF. CDR3 nucleotides: TGTGCCAGCAGCTTGGAGGCCAATAGCAATCAGCCCCAGCATTTT.

CDR3 DNA: TGTGCCAGCTCACCGACAGGGCGGTTCGCTTTCTTT. It encodes CASSPTGRFAFF. The rearrangement joins TRBV18 to TRBJ1-1; 7 bases line up with TRBD1. Germline trimming cut 3 bases from V and 11 bases from J; bases unmatched to any gene: 6. The CDR3 has 12 residues. Germline-derived CDR1 and CDR2 are KGHSH and LQKENI.

This sequence joins TRBV6-2 or TRBV6-3 and TRBJ2-3; D gene ambiguous. The CDR3 consists of 16 residues. V gave up 4 bases and J gave up 6 bases, with 20 bases separating them. The germline gives CDR1 MNHEY, CDR2 SVGEGT. The CDR3, as DNA: TGTGCCAGCAGTTCGTTGGAGCCCGCCTCCCCCGATACGCAGTATTTT. Amino acids: CASSSLEPASPDTQYF.

The V and J genes are TRBV7-2 and TRBJ2-3, with TRBD2 matching 7 bases. Germline V gives CDR1 SGHTA, CDR2 FQGNSA. The V gene end was trimmed by 5 bases and the J gene end by 3 bases; junction bases not matched to a gene: 11. The CDR3 has 16 amino acids. CDR3 region: CASSPQAGLDTDTQYF. The CDR3, as DNA: TGTGCCAGCAGCCCACAAGCGGGACTCGATACAGATACGCAGTATTTT.

This clone turned up a few times. The chain has TRBV7-9 and TRBJ2-7; D call uncertain. Germline CDR1 reads SEHNR; CDR2 reads FQNEAQ (reference sequence). Trimming took 1 base from V and 0 from J, leaving 10 bases between them. The CDR3 runs 15 residues. CDR3 protein: CASSLDPASSYEQYV. CDR3 sequence (DNA): TGTGCCAGCAGCTTAGACCCCGCGAGCTCCTACGAGCAGTACGTC.

The chain couples TRBV19 to TRBJ2-3; D might be TRBD1 (8 bases). The length of the CDR3 is 18 residues. Trimming took 0 bases from V and 3 from J, leaving 19 bases between them. Germline CDR1 reads LNHDA; CDR2 reads SQIVND (reference sequence). CDR3 nucleotides: TGTGCCAGTAGTATAGACTCCCCTGGACAGGGAGGGACAGATACGCAGTATTTT. It specifies CASSIDSPGQGGTDTQYF.

The chain uses TRBV6-4 and TRBJ2-2, with D hard to call. The CDR3 covers 14 residues. Germline V lookup: CDR1 MRHNA, CDR2 SNTAGT. Trimming removed 5 bases from V and 1 base from J, with 8 bases in between. In nucleotides, the CDR3 is TGTGCCAGCAGTCGGTGGGGGAACACCGGGGAGCTGTTTTTT. Protein product: CASSRWGNTGELFF.

The chain employs TRBV6-5 and TRBJ2-7; 9 positions agree with TRBD1. V lost 8 bases to trimming and J lost 5 bases; unmatched junction nucleotides: 7. CDR1 and CDR2 from the germline V gene are MNHEY and SVGAGI. The CDR3 has 13 amino acids. The DNA for the CDR3 is TGTGCCAGCTCCGGGACAGGGTCCCACGAGCAGTACTTC. Translated: CASSGTGSHEQYF.

This chain connects TRBV6-1 to TRBJ1-1; D not resolved. The CDR3 has 12 residues. With 3 bases removed from V and 4 bases from J, the gap between germline ends came to 6 bases. The germline V gene has CDR1 MNHNS and CDR2 SASEGT. This CDR3 reads CASSEDGTEAFF. The DNA for the CDR3 is TGTGCCAGCAGTGAGGACGGCACTGAAGCTTTCTTT.

CDR3 amino acids: CASSLIGTVSGEQYF. The CDR3 DNA sequence: TGTGCCAGCAGCCTTATAGGGACAGTATCAGGCGAGCAGTACTTC. V and J are TRBV14 and TRBJ2-7; 7 bases line up with TRBD1. Trimming took 4 bases from V and 6 from J; bases not matched to a gene: 12. Germline CDR1 and CDR2: SGHDN and FVKESK. This CDR3 comprises 15 residues.

The chain has TRBV2 and TRBJ2-5, with D perhaps TRBD1 or TRBD2 (5 bases each). V was cut by 4 bases and J by 2 bases, with 20 bases left in between. This CDR3 is built from 17 residues. Looked up from germline, CDR1 is SNHLY and CDR2 is FYNNEI. CDR3 loop: CASSAFSGTESQETQYF. In DNA form, the CDR3 reads TGTGCCAGCAGTGCCTTCTCCGGGACGGAGTCTCAAGAGACCCAGTACTTC.

The chain has TRBV18 and TRBJ1-1; tentatively, D is TRBD1 (6 bases). Trimming cost V 6 bases and J 11 bases, with 22 bases left between them. The CDR3 covers 14 residues. The germline V gene encodes CDR1 KGHSH and CDR2 LQKENI. CDR3 region: CASSRGDILRWAFF. In DNA, the CDR3 is TGTGCCAGCTCTCGAGGGGACATCCTGAGATGGGCTTTCTTT.

The rearrangement joins TRBV21-1 to TRBJ2-7; the table assigns TRBD2, which was not confirmed against the DNA. TRBV21-1 is a pseudogene segment. This CDR3 has 15 amino acids. The CDR3 loop is CASSKVGRESHEQYV. The CDR3 region has the DNA TGTGCCAGCAGCAAAGTGGGGCGGGAATCCCACGAGCAGTACGTC.

V is TRBV7-9 and J is TRBJ1-3; possible D gene TRBD1, 5 bases. The CDR3 spans 15 residues. V lost 1 base to trimming and J lost 3 bases, with 10 bases between them. Germline-derived CDR1 and CDR2 are SEHNR and FQNEAQ (reference sequence). The DNA for the CDR3 is TGTGCCAGCAGCTTAGGTGGAGGGGATGGAAACACCATATATTTT. It specifies CASSLGGGDGNTIYF.

The rearrangement links TRBV12-3 or TRBV12-4 to TRBJ1-2; the match to TRBD1 covers 8 bases. The CDR3 has 13 amino acids. Trimming removed 5 bases from V and 7 bases from J; junction bases left unmatched: 6. The chain's CDR3 is CASSPQGAGGYTF. As DNA, the CDR3 is TGTGCCAGCAGTCCCCAGGGGGCTGGTGGCTACACCTTC.

This chain links TRBV27 with TRBJ2-1, with 7 bases aligning to TRBD2. V dropped 6 bases and J dropped 5; count of bases not matched to a gene: 16. This CDR3 is built from 17 residues. From germline, CDR1 is MNHEY and CDR2 SMNVEV (reference sequence). Here the CDR3 DNA reads TGTGCCAGCAGCTCCCGGATGGGGCGGGGGTCACACAATGAGCAGTTCTTC. Residues: CASSSRMGRGSHNEQFF.

The chain links TRBV7-3 to TRBJ2-1, with 8 bases aligning to TRBD2. The V and J ends lost 5 bases and 2 bases, in that order; junction bases with no gene match: 2. Germline CDR1 and CDR2: SGHTA and FQGTGA. The CDR3 extends over 14 amino acids. CDR3 DNA sequence: TGTGCCAGCAGCGAGGGACTAGCCTACAATGAGCAGTTCTTC. Its translation: CASSEGLAYNEQFF.

This clone was recorded only once. This chain joins TRBV29-1 and TRBJ2-4, with TRBD2 matching over 10 bases. Germline V gene lookup returns CDR1 SQVTM and CDR2 ANQGSEA. This CDR3 is 15 amino acids long. CDR3 DNA: TGCGCGGCTAGCGGGAGAAATCTAGCCAAAAACATTCAGTACTTC. Its protein product is CAASGRNLAKNIQYF.

V usage is TRBV7-2 and J usage is TRBJ1-2, with D unresolved. CDR3 length: 15 residues. V was clipped by 2 bases and J by 8 bases, with 18 bases between them. Germline V gives CDR1 SGHTA, CDR2 FQGNSA. The CDR3 loop is CASSLIIRQAGGYTF. CDR3 nucleotide sequence: TGTGCCAGCAGCTTAATAATTCGGCAGGCGGGCGGCTACACCTTC.

The rearrangement uses TRBV19 and TRBJ1-5; possibly TRBD1 for D (5 bases). The CDR3 sequence is 15 residues long. V was pared by 5 bases and J by 0 bases, with 11 bases between. The germline CDR1 and CDR2 sequences are LNHDA and SQIVND (reference sequence). The CDR3 reads CASSGGENSNQPQHF. In DNA form, the CDR3 reads TGTGCCAGTAGTGGGGGGGAGAATAGCAATCAGCCCCAGCATTTT.

The genes are TRBV3-1 (or the pseudogene TRBV3-2) and TRBJ1-3, with 8 positions matching TRBD1. Germline assignment: CDR1 LGHDT and CDR2 YNNKEL (reference sequence). The length of the CDR3 is 15 residues. After removal of 5 bases from V and 1 base from J, the junction contained 4 bases not matched to a gene. CDR3 region: CASSTTGGSGNTIYF. The CDR3 DNA reads as TGTGCCAGCAGCACCACAGGGGGTTCTGGAAACACCATATATTTT.

V is TRBV6-2 or TRBV6-3 and J is TRBJ2-2, with unresolved D. This CDR3 region has 12 residues. The germline CDR1 and CDR2 sequences are MNHEY and SVGEGT. V lost 4 bases and J lost 7, with 7 bases in between. The CDR3, as DNA: TGTGCCAGCAGTTGGAACTTCGGGGAGCTGTTTTTT. It yields the protein CASSWNFGELFF.